These 19 T cell receptor beta chains share one sample of origin, sequenced in a study of radiotherapy plus CTLA-4 blockade in lung cancer. The table came from immunoSEQ multiplex PCR; TCRdb's copy has only in-frame clones and leaves some out. The data hold 90,000 to 100,000 clones, with around 83% observed a single time. The input for sequencing was peripheral blood, taken from a patient treated with radiotherapy plus ipilimumab. Receptor source: a human donor with non-small cell lung cancer that progressed on radiotherapy plus ipilimumab.

This chain connects TRBV29-1 to TRBJ2-1; 7 bases are a match to TRBD2. Germline V gives CDR1 SQVTM, CDR2 ANQGSEA. The ends lost 2 bases at V and 0 bases at J; junction bases unmatched: 4. The CDR3 spans 15 residues. The CDR3 DNA reads as TGCAGCGTTGAACTAGCGGTGAGCTCCTACAATGAGCAGTTCTTC. Translated, it gives CSVELAVSSYNEQFF.

The chain combines TRBV9 with TRBJ1-5, with D possibly matching TRBD1 (6 bases). This CDR3 has 22 residues. Germline V gene data show CDR1 as SGDLS and CDR2 as YYNGEE. V was shortened by 0 bases and J by 2 bases, with 30 bases between the two germline ends. In DNA, the CDR3 is TGTGCCAGCAGCGTAGGCCCGGAACCGCCGACAGGACCAAGGAAGGGCAATCAGCCCCAGCATTTT. This gives the protein CASSVGPEPPTGPRKGNQPQHF.

The chain employs TRBV30 and TRBJ2-5; possible D gene TRBD1, 6 bases. Germline CDR1 and CDR2: GTSNPN and SVGIG (reference sequence). The CDR3 is 11 residues long. V lost 5 bases and J lost 9, with 13 bases in between. The CDR3 DNA reads as TGTGCCTGGGGACAGTCCATGGCCCAGTACTTC. Protein sequence: CAWGQSMAQYF.

The chain couples TRBV28 to TRBJ2-1; 9 bases are shared with TRBD2. Germline V gene sequence: CDR1 MDHEN, CDR2 SYDVKM. With 6 bases clipped from V and 0 bases from J, the junction kept 3 bases outside the gene matches. This CDR3 has 15 residues. Written as DNA, the CDR3 is TGTGCCAGCAGCCCAGCGGGGGGCTCCTACAATGAGCAGTTCTTC. Its translation is CASSPAGGSYNEQFF. The full variable domain, with the rest looked up from reference TRBV28 and TRBJ2-1, is DVKVTQSSRYLVKRTGEKVFLECVQDMDHENMFWYRQDPGLGLRLIYFSYDVKMKEKGDIPEGYSVSREKKERFSLILESASTNQTSMYLCASSPAGGSYNEQFFGPGTRLTVL.

There are a few counts of this clone. The V gene is TRBV6-4, the J gene TRBJ1-5; no firm D call. There are 13 residues in the CDR3. Germline lookup yields CDR1 MRHNA and CDR2 SNTAGT. Trimming pared 3 bases from V and 0 bases from J, leaving 3 bases between. CDR3 nucleotides: TGTGCCAGCAGTGAGCGTAGCAATCAGCCCCAGCATTTT. It yields the protein CASSERSNQPQHF.

This sequence joins TRBV10-2 and TRBJ1-2; no clear D. Germline V CDR1 and CDR2: WSHSY, SAAADI. The CDR3 spans 15 residues. V dropped 0 bases and J dropped 2 bases, with 10 bases sitting between them. The CDR3 here is CASSESRVLNYGYTF. CDR3 bases: TGCGCCAGCAGTGAGTCTCGGGTCCTAAACTATGGCTACACCTTC.

The chain joins TRBV4-1 to TRBJ1-6; no clear D. V shed 3 bases and J shed 0 bases, with 9 bases lying between them. This CDR3 is 16 amino acids long. CDR1 is MGHRA, CDR2 YSYEKL, per germline. Here the CDR3 DNA reads TGCGCCAGCAGCCATAGACTGACCTCCTATAATTCACCCCTCCACTTT. Translated: CASSHRLTSYNSPLHF.

The V gene is TRBV10-3, the J gene TRBJ2-5; a weak D match, TRBD2 (5 bases). Per germline, CDR1 ENHRY and CDR2 SYGVKD. CDR3 length: 13 amino acids. The V and J ends lost 10 bases and 2 bases respectively, with 14 bases between them. The DNA of the CDR3 is TGTGCCACCTATTCCGGGGTACAAGAGACCCAGTACTTC. Protein sequence: CATYSGVQETQYF.

The genes are TRBV7-2 and TRBJ2-1; 9 positions match TRBD2. After removal of 3 bases from V and 7 bases from J, the junction contained 7 bases not matched to a gene. CDR1 and CDR2 (germline): SGHTA, FQGNSA. This CDR3 is built from 15 residues. In DNA form, the CDR3 reads TGTGCCAGCAGCTTTACTGGGACTAGCATAAATGAGCAGTTCTTC. Translated, it gives CASSFTGTSINEQFF.

The chain carries TRBV4-2 and TRBJ2-5; 11 bases agree with TRBD2. CDR3 size: 15 residues. Germline V CDR1 and CDR2: LGHNA, YNFKEQ. The J segment lost 4 bases and the V segment lost 0 bases, leaving 1 base of the junction unmatched. The CDR3 DNA reads as TGTGCCAGCAGCCAAGATGGACTAGCGGGAGAGACCCAGTACTTC. Protein: CASSQDGLAGETQYF.

This chain uses TRBV2 with TRBJ2-4; 8 nucleotides align to TRBD1. The germline V gene has CDR1 SNHLY and CDR2 FYNNEI. The CDR3 totals 15 residues. V trimming: 4 bases; J trimming: 8 bases; junction bases outside the gene matches: 10. For the CDR3, the DNA is TGTGCCAGCAGTGGTTCGGACAGGGCGGAACACATTCAGTACTTC. It translates to CASSGSDRAEHIQYF.

This clone is a singleton in its sample. The V gene is TRBV6-5, the J gene TRBJ2-1; no definite D call. Trimming removed 0 bases at V and 8 bases at J, with 8 bases between. Germline V gene sequence: CDR1 MNHEY, CDR2 SVGAGI. This CDR3 is built from 13 residues. The CDR3 sequence is CASSYSLGDEQFF. The CDR3, as DNA: TGTGCCAGCAGTTACTCGCTAGGCGATGAGCAGTTCTTC.

V gene TRBV7-2 combines with J gene TRBJ2-5, with D hard to call. The germline V and J ends were trimmed by 5 bases and 3 bases, with 4 bases remaining between them. This CDR3 has 11 amino acids. Germline V gene data show CDR1 as SGHTA and CDR2 as FQGNSA. The CDR3 region has the DNA TGTGCCAGCAGCGCGAAAGAGACCCAGTACTTC. This translates into CASSAKETQYF.

The chain joins TRBV28 to TRBJ2-7, with a tentative D call TRBD2 (5 bases). Germline V gene lookup returns CDR1 MDHEN and CDR2 SYDVKM. V lost 4 bases to trimming and J lost 1 base, with 20 bases between them. This CDR3 has 17 residues. CDR3 in amino acids: CASSYGVSAVRSYEQYF. For the CDR3, the DNA is TGTGCCAGCAGTTACGGGGTGAGCGCCGTACGATCCTACGAGCAGTACTTC.

The chain combines TRBV19 with TRBJ1-5; the D gene is possibly TRBD1 (6 bases). Germline assignment: CDR1 LNHDA and CDR2 SQIVND (reference sequence). The CDR3 has 14 amino acids. The V and J ends lost 6 bases and 5 bases respectively, with 14 bases between them. The CDR3 nucleotides read TGTGCCAGTAGCCCCCGGACAGATTATCAGCCCCAGCATTTT. As protein: CASSPRTDYQPQHF.

In this sample, this clone turned up once. The gene calls are TRBV15 and TRBJ1-4; D gene uncertain. Germline CDR1 and CDR2: LNHNV and YYDKDF (reference sequence). Trimming cost V 5 bases and J 3 bases, with 13 bases left between them. This CDR3 has 15 residues. Here the CDR3 reads CATSPRKESNEKLFF. The CDR3 DNA reads as TGTGCCACCAGCCCTAGAAAGGAGTCTAATGAAAAACTGTTTTTT. Together with reference TRBV15 and TRBJ1-4, the CDR3 gives the full variable domain: DAMVIQNPRYQVTQFGKPVTLSCSQTLNHNVMYWYQQKSSQAPKLLFHYYDKDFNNEADTPDNFQSRRPNTSFCFLDIRSPGLGDTAMYLCATSPRKESNEKLFFGSGTQLSVL.

The genes are TRBV28 and TRBJ1-5; D is uncertain. V shed 6 bases and J shed 0 bases, with 15 bases lying between them. This CDR3 comprises 16 residues. CDR1 MDHEN and CDR2 SYDVKM come from the germline V gene. In nucleotides, the CDR3 is TGTGCCAGCAGCCCAATAGAGAGTTATAGCAATCAGCCCCAGCATTTT. Its translation: CASSPIESYSNQPQHF.

Points on this clone: The identical CDR3 is also encoded by other nucleotide sequences in the sample. The chain joins TRBV29-1 to TRBJ2-7; 11 nucleotides match TRBD1. CDR1 is SQVTM, CDR2 ANQGSEA, per germline. The CDR3 runs 15 residues. Losses at the gene ends were 4 bases for V and 5 bases for J; bases not matched to a gene: 10. CDR3 residues: CSVVRDRGWVHEQYV. Written as DNA, the CDR3 is TGCAGCGTTGTCCGGGACAGGGGGTGGGTTCACGAGCAGTACGTC.

The V call is TRBV6-5, the J call TRBJ1-1, with D tentatively TRBD1 (5 bases). This CDR3 is 14 amino acids long. Germline V lookup: CDR1 MNHEY, CDR2 SVGAGI. The V end lost 0 bases, the J end lost 0 bases, and 5 bases lay between the germline ends. DNA for the CDR3: TGTGCCAGCAGTTACTCCAGGGTGAACACTGAAGCTTTCTTT. Its translation is CASSYSRVNTEAFF.